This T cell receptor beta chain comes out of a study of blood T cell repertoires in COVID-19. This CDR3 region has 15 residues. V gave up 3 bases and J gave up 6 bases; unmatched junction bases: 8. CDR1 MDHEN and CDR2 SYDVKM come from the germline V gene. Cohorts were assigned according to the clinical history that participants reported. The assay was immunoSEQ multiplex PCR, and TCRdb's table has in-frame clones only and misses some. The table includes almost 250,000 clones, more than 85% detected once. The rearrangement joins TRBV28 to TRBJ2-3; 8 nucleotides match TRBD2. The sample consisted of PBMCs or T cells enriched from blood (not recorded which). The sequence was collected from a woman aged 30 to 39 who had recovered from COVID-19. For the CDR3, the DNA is TGTGCCAGCAGTTTTCGAACGGGAGGGCCGGATACGCAGTATTTT. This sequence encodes CASSFRTGGPDTQYF.